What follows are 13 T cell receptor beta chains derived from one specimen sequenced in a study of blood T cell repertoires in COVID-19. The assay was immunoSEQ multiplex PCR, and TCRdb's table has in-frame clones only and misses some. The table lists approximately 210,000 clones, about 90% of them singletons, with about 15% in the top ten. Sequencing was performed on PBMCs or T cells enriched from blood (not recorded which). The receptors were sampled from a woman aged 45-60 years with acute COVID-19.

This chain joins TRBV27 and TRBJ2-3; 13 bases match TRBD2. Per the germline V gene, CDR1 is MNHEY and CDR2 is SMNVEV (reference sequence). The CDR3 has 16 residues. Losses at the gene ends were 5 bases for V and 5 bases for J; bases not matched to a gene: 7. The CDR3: CASSRRGLAGQDTQYF. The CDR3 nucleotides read TGTGCCAGCAGTCGGAGGGGACTAGCGGGACAAGATACGCAGTATTTT.

The CDR3 DNA reads as TGCGCCAGCAGCTTGGCCGGGGTTCTCACAGATACGCAGTATTTT. It codes for CASSLAGVLTDTQYF. This chain links TRBV5-1 with TRBJ2-3; D might be TRBD2 (5 bases). V lost 0 bases and J lost 2, with 10 bases in between. The CDR3 loop spans 15 amino acids. Germline-derived CDR1 and CDR2 are SGHRS and YFSETQ.

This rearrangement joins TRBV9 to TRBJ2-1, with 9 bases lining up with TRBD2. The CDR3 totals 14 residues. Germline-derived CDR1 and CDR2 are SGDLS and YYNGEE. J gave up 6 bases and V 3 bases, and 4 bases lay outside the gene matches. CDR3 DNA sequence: TGTGCCAGCAGCGCCGGGACTAGCCTCAATGAGCAGTTCTTC. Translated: CASSAGTSLNEQFF.

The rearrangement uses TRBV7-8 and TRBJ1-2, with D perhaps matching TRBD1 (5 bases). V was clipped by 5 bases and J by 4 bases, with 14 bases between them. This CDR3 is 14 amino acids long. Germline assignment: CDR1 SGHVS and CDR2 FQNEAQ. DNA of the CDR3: TGTGCCAGCAGCCTCAGGTCCGGGGGCTATGGCTACACCTTC. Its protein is CASSLRSGGYGYTF.

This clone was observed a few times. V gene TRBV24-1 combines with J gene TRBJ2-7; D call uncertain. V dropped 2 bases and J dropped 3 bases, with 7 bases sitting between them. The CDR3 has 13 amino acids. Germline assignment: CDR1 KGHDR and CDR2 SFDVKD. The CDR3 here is CATSDSYSYEQYF. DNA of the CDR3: TGTGCCACCAGTGATTCGTACAGCTACGAGCAGTACTTC.

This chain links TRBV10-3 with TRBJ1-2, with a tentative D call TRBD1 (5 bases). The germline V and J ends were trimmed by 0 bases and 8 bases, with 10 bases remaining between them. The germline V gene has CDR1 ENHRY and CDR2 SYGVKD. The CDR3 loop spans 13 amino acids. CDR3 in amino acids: CAISESIRAGYTF. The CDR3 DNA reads TGTGCCATCAGTGAGTCGATCAGGGCCGGCTACACCTTC.

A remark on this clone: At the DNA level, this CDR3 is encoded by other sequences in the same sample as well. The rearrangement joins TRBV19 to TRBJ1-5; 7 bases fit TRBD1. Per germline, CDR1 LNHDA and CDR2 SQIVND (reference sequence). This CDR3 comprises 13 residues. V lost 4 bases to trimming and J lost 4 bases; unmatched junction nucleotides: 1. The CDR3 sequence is CASSTQGNQPQHF. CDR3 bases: TGTGCCAGTAGTACACAGGGGAATCAGCCCCAGCATTTT.

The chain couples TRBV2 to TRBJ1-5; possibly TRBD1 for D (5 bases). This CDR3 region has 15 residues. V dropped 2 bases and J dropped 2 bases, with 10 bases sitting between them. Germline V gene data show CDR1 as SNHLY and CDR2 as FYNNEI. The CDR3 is CASSEMLTGNQPQHF. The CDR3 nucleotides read TGTGCCAGCAGTGAAATGTTGACAGGCAATCAGCCCCAGCATTTT.

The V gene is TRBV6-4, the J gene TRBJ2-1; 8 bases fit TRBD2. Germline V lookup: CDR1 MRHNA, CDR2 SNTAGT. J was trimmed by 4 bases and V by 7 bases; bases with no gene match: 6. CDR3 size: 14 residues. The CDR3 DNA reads TGTGCCAGCAAGGAGCGGGAGTGGTACAATGAGCAGTTCTTC. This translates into CASKEREWYNEQFF.

DNA of the CDR3: TGCGCCAGCAGGACAGATAGCAATCAGCCCCAGCATTTT. Residues: CASRTDSNQPQHF. The J gene is TRBJ1-5, the V gene TRBV10-2, with a weak D call TRBD1 (5 bases). The CDR3 totals 13 residues. Germline CDR1 reads WSHSY; CDR2 reads SAAADI. V gave up 6 bases and J gave up 0 bases, with 6 bases separating them.

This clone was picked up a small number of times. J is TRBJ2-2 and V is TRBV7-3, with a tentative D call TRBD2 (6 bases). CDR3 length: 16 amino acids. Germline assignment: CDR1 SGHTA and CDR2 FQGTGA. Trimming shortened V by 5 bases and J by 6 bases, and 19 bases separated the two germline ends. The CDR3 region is CASSVSAGLSSGELFF. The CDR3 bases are TGTGCCAGCAGCGTATCGGCGGGACTTTCGTCCGGGGAGCTGTTTTTT.

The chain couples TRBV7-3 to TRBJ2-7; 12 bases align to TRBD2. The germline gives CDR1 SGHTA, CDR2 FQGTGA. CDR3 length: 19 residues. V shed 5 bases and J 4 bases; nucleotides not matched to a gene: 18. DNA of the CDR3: TGTGCCAGCAGCACCATAGGGCTAGCGGGAGGGCCTATTAAGTACGAGCAGTACTTC. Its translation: CASSTIGLAGGPIKYEQYF.

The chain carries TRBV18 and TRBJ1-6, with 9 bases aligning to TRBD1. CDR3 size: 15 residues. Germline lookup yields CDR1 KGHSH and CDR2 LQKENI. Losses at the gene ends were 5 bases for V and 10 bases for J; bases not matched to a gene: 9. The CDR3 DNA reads TGTGCCAGCTCAATAAACAGGGGGCTGGGGTCACCCCTCCACTTT. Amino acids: CASSINRGLGSPLHF.